This entry is about one T cell receptor (beta chain). Its binding antigen is unknown. Base qualities are missing; no much larger clone stands one base away. The CDR3 numbers 16 residues from cysteine through phenylalanine. Of all the DNA, just the CDR3 is kept, 48 bases in frame from base 1. The germline ends are 14 bases apart after V is trimmed by 0 bases and J by 3 bases. CDR1 and CDR2 are read off the germline V gene (reference sequence) as LNHNV and YYDKDF. The data belong to a study of beta chain features in type 1 diabetes listed by TCRdb under 2018. Looking at the study overall: Patients and healthy donors did not differ in mean age, gender distribution, total cell number or subset yield. A total of 100 million to 140 million sorted cells were examined across all samples, and the number of cells per subset was strongly correlated with RNA yield. The study compared the TCRB repertoires of sorted circulating CD4+ T cell subsets in recently diagnosed type 1 diabetes patients with those in matched healthy donors. Regulatory and stem cell-like memory subsets were isolated from only 8 patients and roughly eight healthy donors, whereas naive and central memory subsets came from all 30 or so donors. The study at large found these results: Because small numbers of individuals were included in the HLA sub-analyses, any influence of HLA type on TCRB rearrangement was left unresolved. Naive, central memory and regulatory TCRB repertoires appeared to be more similar among patients than among healthy donors. At VDJ recombination sites, patients with type 1 diabetes made fewer insertions and deleted more nucleotides, a pattern implying thymic rearrangement abnormalities. Type 1 diabetes patients showed a moderate but significant shortening of TCRB CDR3 length in all four CD4+ subsets. PCR may preferentially amplify shorter templates, but because patient and control samples were amplified and corrected together, any resulting skew would affect both groups equally. Sequencing cDNA rather than genomic DNA could over-represent highly expressing activated cells, although activation and CD3 levels did not differ between groups.

The entire amount of isolated RNA was reverse transcribed using the High Capacity cDNA Reverse Transcription Kit, so the sequenced TCRB transcripts were expressed ones. Deep immunoSEQ sequencing was performed on naive, central memory and regulatory T cell samples, with an average of around 3.5 million total reads per sample. After sorted cells were lysed in RLT buffer, RNA was extracted with DNase-treated RNeasy Micro or Mini kits, with the choice depending on cell number. To prevent cross-contamination, every cell subset was processed on its own, while patient and healthy donor samples were processed together. The immunoSEQ multiplex PCR was used to amplify TCRB sequences from cDNA, generating 87-bp fragments that spanned the CDR3 region. Sequencing of the amplicons was done on the Illumina HiSeq platform. In the source study's methods: Synthetic template baselines were used to correct PCR bias computationally, reads within Hamming distance 2 were collapsed together, and singletons that could not be merged were discarded. By aligning reads against IMGT, V, D and J genes, CDR3 length, and insertions or deletions at six rearrangement sites were assigned. Within each subset, clonotype counts were normalized to sorted cell number, and only after that were true diversity and Gini coefficients computed with the tcR R package. Repertoire sharing was quantified using the overlap coefficient calculated on TCRB nucleotide sequences. Drawn from immuneACCESS, this table holds only the in-frame rearrangements with V and J called that TCRdb kept. Clones are partly lost; checked studies trace under half to an unresolved V gene and leave the rest unexplained. That table is the source of V, J and clone size, and D and trimming were worked out from the DNA. The sample has 300,000 to 350,000 clones on record, about a tenth of them singletons. Clones ranked in the top ten supply 0.9% to 1.1% of the sample.

Each donor gave one peripheral blood draw, averaging roughly 120 mL, which was collected into heparinised tubes. Naive, central memory, regulatory and stem cell-like memory CD4+ T cells were sorted on a BD FACSAria II using a panel including CD45RO, CCR7, CD25, CD127, CD95 and CD27. All sorted populations exceeded 95% purity. Right away, PBMCs were isolated by Lymphoprep density gradient centrifugation and were stained directly, with no culture step. So that batch effects would be minimized, each experiment stained and sorted samples in pairs, pairing one healthy donor with one patient. Sequencing input: central memory CD4+ T cells from blood. The clonotype was recovered from a man aged 25-45 years with type 1 diabetes. The V gene is TRBV15 and the J gene is TRBJ1-2, and the D gene may be TRBD1, 6 bases matching. The sequence in DNA is TGTGCCACCAGCAGAGATGGGGGCTTGACAGACTATGGCTACACCTTC. This encodes CATSRDGGLTDYGYTF.